Each of the 30 T cell receptor beta chains below was sequenced from the same sample in a study of shared T cell receptors in the human thymus. Here immunoSEQ multiplex PCR was the method, and the copy in TCRdb shows in-frame clones only, minus some. Of approximately 730,000 clones listed, roughly 85% are singletons. This sample also appeared in a second study, on human thymus T cells.

Sample: thymocytes. The receptors come from a girl under three years old with a congenital heart defect.

This clone was seen more than once but under ten times. The chain is built from TRBV5-1 and TRBJ1-2; TRBD1 agrees at 8 bases. The trim removed 5 bases at V and 3 bases at J, leaving 12 bases unmatched. Germline loops: CDR1 SGHRS, CDR2 YFSETQ. This CDR3 has 16 amino acids. The CDR3 loop reads CASSNRTGRLDYGYTF. The DNA for the CDR3 is TGCGCCAGCAGTAACAGGACAGGGAGGTTGGACTATGGCTACACCTTC.

This rearrangement joins TRBV9 to TRBJ1-3; the match to TRBD1 covers 10 bases. This CDR3 has 14 residues. CDR1 and CDR2 (germline): SGDLS, YYNGEE. J was trimmed by 3 bases and V by 3 bases; bases with no gene match: 0. The CDR3 DNA sequence: TGTGCCAGCAGCGGGGACAGGGGTGGAAACACCATATATTTT. Translating it yields CASSGDRGGNTIYF.

The chain joins TRBV5-5 to TRBJ1-2; TRBD1 aligns across 7 bases. The length of the CDR3 is 15 residues. The J segment lost 6 bases and the V segment lost 3 bases, leaving 11 bases of the junction unmatched. Germline CDR1 SGHKS, CDR2 YYEKEE (reference sequence). Written as DNA, the CDR3 is TGTGCCAGCAGCTCTCCACCCGACAGGGAGGATGGCTACACCTTC. This gives the protein CASSSPPDREDGYTF.

The genes are TRBV2 and TRBJ2-7; 7 bases line up with TRBD2. The junction had 11 bases not matched to a gene; V was cut back by 10 bases and J by 2 bases. The CDR3 runs 14 residues. From germline, CDR1 is SNHLY and CDR2 FYNNEI. The CDR3 DNA is TGTGCCACCCCAAGGGAGGGGAAACCCTACGAGCAGTACTTC. Encoded protein: CATPREGKPYEQYF.

This sequence joins TRBV5-4 and TRBJ2-3, with 7 bases that match TRBD2. Germline V gives CDR1 SGHNT, CDR2 YYREEE (reference sequence). Trimming cost V 0 bases and J 4 bases; bases outside gene matches: 8. This CDR3 contains 16 residues. DNA of the CDR3: TGTGCCAGCAGCTTGGACGCCGGGGGAGGGTCAGATACGCAGTATTTT. Protein: CASSLDAGGGSDTQYF.

The chain combines TRBV5-4 with TRBJ2-3; no definite D call. Germline V gene lookup returns CDR1 SGHNT and CDR2 YYREEE (reference sequence). The V end was cut by 0 bases, the J end by 1 base, with 15 bases between. The length of the CDR3 is 17 residues. CDR3 sequence: CASSLAGTTPGTDTQYF. CDR3 nucleotide sequence: TGTGCCAGCAGCTTGGCCGGAACTACCCCTGGCACAGATACGCAGTATTTT.

The rearrangement joins TRBV30 to TRBJ2-6; 9 nucleotides agree with TRBD1. Trimming at V came to 3 bases and at J to 4 bases, leaving 7 bases not matched to a gene. CDR3 length: 16 amino acids. In germline, CDR1 is GTSNPN, CDR2 SVGIG (reference sequence). The CDR3 nucleotides are TGTGCCTGGAGACCACAGGGGGCGGCAGGGGCCAACGTCCTGACTTTC. It codes for CAWRPQGAAGANVLTF. The full variable domain, rest sourced from reference TRBV30 and TRBJ2-6, is SQTIHQWPATLVQPVGSPLSLECTVEGTSNPNLYWYRQAAGRGLQLLFYSVGIGQISSEVPQNLSASRPQDRQFILSSKKLLLSDSGFYLCAWRPQGAAGANVLTFGAGSRLTVL.

The V and J genes are TRBV9 and TRBJ2-2; TRBD1 matches at 8 bases. Looked up from germline, CDR1 is SGDLS and CDR2 is YYNGEE. After removal of 4 bases from V and 6 bases from J, the junction contained 8 bases not matched to a gene. The CDR3 covers 15 residues. The CDR3 loop is CASSPGQGKAGELFF. The CDR3, as DNA: TGTGCCAGCAGCCCTGGACAGGGAAAAGCCGGGGAGCTGTTTTTT.

With respect to this clone: This CDR3 is also generated by other DNA sequences in the sample. The genes are TRBV2 and TRBJ1-2; D gene ambiguous. V was clipped by 3 bases and J by 1 base, with 3 bases between them. The germline V gene has CDR1 SNHLY and CDR2 FYNNEI. This CDR3 is built from 12 residues. The CDR3 here is CASSDSNYGYTF. Written as DNA, the CDR3 is TGTGCCAGCAGTGACAGTAACTATGGCTACACCTTC.

The chain links TRBV19 to TRBJ2-5; TRBD1 might be the D (6 bases). The CDR3 loop spans 13 amino acids. Germline V lookup: CDR1 LNHDA, CDR2 SQIVND (reference sequence). V lost 4 bases and J 5 bases, leaving 11 bases between the germline ends. CDR3 region: CASSSERGETQYF. CDR3 DNA: TGTGCCAGTAGTAGCGAAAGGGGGGAGACCCAGTACTTC. The entire variable domain, with the rest obtained from reference TRBV19 and TRBJ2-5, is as follows: DGGITQSPKYLFRKEGQNVTLSCEQNLNHDAMYWYRQDPGQGLRLIYYSQIVNDFQKGDIAEGYSVSREKKESFPLTVTSAQKNPTAFYLCASSSERGETQYFGPGTRLLVL.

The V gene is TRBV28, the J gene TRBJ2-3; 9 bases align to TRBD1. CDR3 size: 15 residues. Germline trimming cut 5 bases from V and 6 bases from J; bases unmatched to any gene: 9. The germline gives CDR1 MDHEN, CDR2 SYDVKM. CDR3 region: CASSPPGQGVDTQYF. CDR3 bases: TGTGCCAGCAGTCCGCCGGGACAGGGAGTGGATACGCAGTATTTT.

V is TRBV4-1 and J is TRBJ1-1; D ambiguous. The ends were cut back, 0 bases at V and 0 bases at J, with 5 bases in the middle. Germline V gene sequence: CDR1 MGHRA, CDR2 YSYEKL. The CDR3 totals 14 residues. CDR3 protein: CASSQERVNTEAFF. The CDR3 DNA reads TGCGCCAGCAGCCAAGAGAGGGTGAACACTGAAGCTTTCTTT.

The rearrangement joins TRBV14 to TRBJ2-5, with TRBD1 matching 7 bases. CDR1 SGHDN and CDR2 FVKESK come from the germline V gene. The CDR3 is 19 amino acids. With V trimmed by 2 bases and J by 3 bases, 18 bases remained unmatched. CDR3 sequence (DNA): TGTGCCAGCAGCCAATTAGACGGGTCGAGACAGGGACATGAAGAGACCCAGTACTTC. Translation: CASSQLDGSRQGHEETQYF. Supplemented by reference TRBV14 and TRBJ2-5, the full variable domain reads EAGVTQFPSHSVIEKGQTVTLRCDPISGHDNLYWYRRVMGKEIKFLLHFVKESKQDESGMPNNRFLAERTGGTYSTLKVQPAELEDSGVYFCASSQLDGSRQGHEETQYFGPGTRLLVL.

This chain links TRBV30 with TRBJ1-1, with D tentatively TRBD1 (6 bases). V gave up 4 bases and J gave up 2 bases, with 11 bases separating them. Germline CDR1 and CDR2: GTSNPN and SVGIG (reference sequence). There are 13 residues in the CDR3. The DNA for the CDR3 is TGTGCCTGGATGAGGGGGAATAACACTGAAGCTTTCTTT. Translated, it gives CAWMRGNNTEAFF.

The chain uses TRBV27 and TRBJ2-4, with D uncertain. Germline V gene data show CDR1 as MNHEY and CDR2 as SMNVEV (reference sequence). This CDR3 region has 14 residues. Trimming cost V 5 bases and J 1 base, with 9 bases left between them. The CDR3 region has the DNA TGTGCCAGCAGTATGAGTAAGGCCAAAAACATTCAGTACTTC. Translation gives CASSMSKAKNIQYF.

This chain joins TRBV4-1 and TRBJ1-1; D is unresolved. CDR1 is MGHRA and CDR2 is YSYEKL in the germline V gene. The ends were cut back, 0 bases at V and 7 bases at J, with 24 bases in the middle. The CDR3 contains 18 residues. CDR3 region: CASSQDAEAGGKEGEAFF. CDR3 nucleotides: TGCGCCAGCAGCCAAGATGCCGAGGCGGGAGGGAAGGAGGGTGAAGCTTTCTTT.

This clone was seen once. The rearrangement joins TRBV5-4 to TRBJ2-3, with D perhaps matching TRBD1 (7 bases). This CDR3 region has 18 residues. Per the germline V gene, CDR1 is SGHNT and CDR2 is YYREEE (reference sequence). V lost 3 bases and J 1 base, leaving 21 bases between the germline ends. The CDR3: CASSSTGRSCGGTDTQYF. CDR3 coding DNA: TGTGCCAGCAGCTCGACAGGGAGGTCTTGCGGGGGCACAGATACGCAGTATTTT.

CDR3 amino acids: CASSFPPQGHAEAFF. CDR3 sequence (DNA): TGTGCCAGCAGCTTTCCGCCCCAGGGCCACGCTGAAGCTTTCTTT. This sequence joins TRBV11-3 and TRBJ1-1, with D possibly being TRBD1 (5 bases). V lost 3 bases, J lost 6 bases, and 17 bases lay in between. There are 15 residues in the CDR3. The germline V gene has CDR1 SGHNT and CDR2 YENEEA. The whole variable domain, filled in from reference TRBV11-3 and TRBJ1-1, reads EAGVVQSPRYKIIEKKQPVAFWCNPISGHNTLYWYLQNLGQGPELLIRYENEEAVDDSQLPKDRFSAERLKGVDSTLKIQPAELGDSAVYLCASSFPPQGHAEAFFGQGTRLTVV.

The V gene is TRBV7-9, the J gene TRBJ2-6; 7 bases map to TRBD1. CDR3 length: 16 residues. The germline V gene encodes CDR1 SEHNR and CDR2 FQNEAQ (reference sequence). V lost 11 bases, J lost 0 bases, and 10 bases stayed unmatched. The CDR3 nucleotides are TGTGCCGGAACAGGGGTTCCCCTCTCTGGGGCCAACGTCCTGACTTTC. This gives the protein CAGTGVPLSGANVLTF.

The gene calls are TRBV19 and TRBJ1-1; 8 bases align to TRBD1. V lost 9 bases, J lost 1 base, and 4 bases stayed unmatched. The CDR3 covers 13 residues. Germline values: CDR1 LNHDA, CDR2 SQIVND (reference sequence). The CDR3 is CASTQGENTEAFF. Here the CDR3 DNA reads TGTGCCAGCACACAGGGGGAGAACACTGAAGCTTTCTTT.

The chain couples TRBV9 to TRBJ1-2, with 9 bases aligning to TRBD1. Germline loops: CDR1 SGDLS, CDR2 YYNGEE. The CDR3 runs to 16 residues. V was clipped by 1 base and J by 7 bases; unmatched bases: 11. This chain's CDR3 is CASSVTSSQGASGYTF. The CDR3 DNA reads as TGTGCCAGCAGCGTAACTTCCTCACAGGGGGCGAGTGGCTACACCTTC.

On this clone: At one end the junction does not follow the germline gene, possibly because of a read error. V and J are TRBV4-1 and TRBJ1-4; 7 bases line up with TRBD1. The CDR3 runs to 16 residues. Germline V gene data show CDR1 as MGHRA and CDR2 as YSYEKL. The CDR3: CASSPQSGRDSRGWIF. CDR3 bases: TGCGCCAGCAGCCCCCAATCTGGACGGGACAGCCGGGGCTGGATTTTT.

The chain is built from TRBV11-2 and TRBJ1-1; the match to TRBD1 covers 7 bases. Looked up from germline, CDR1 is SGHAT and CDR2 is FQNNGV. The CDR3 sequence is 18 residues long. V dropped 4 bases and J dropped 3; count of bases not matched to a gene: 17. CDR3 coding DNA: TGTGCCAGCAGCTCATTAGGGGGCACCAGGGCTCGGGACACTGAAGCTTTCTTT. It codes for CASSSLGGTRARDTEAFF.

The chain employs TRBV10-3 and TRBJ2-5; D might be TRBD2 (6 bases). The V end lost 1 base, the J end lost 3 bases, and 18 bases lay between the germline ends. The CDR3 length is 17 residues. The germline V gene has CDR1 ENHRY and CDR2 SYGVKD. CDR3 loop: CAISEFLVSGEEETQYF. For the CDR3, the DNA is TGTGCCATCAGTGAGTTTTTGGTGTCCGGGGAGGAAGAGACCCAGTACTTC.

V and J are TRBV5-4 and TRBJ2-1; 7 nucleotides align to TRBD1. J was trimmed by 7 bases and V by 0 bases; bases with no gene match: 7. Germline CDR1 SGHNT, CDR2 YYREEE (reference sequence). The CDR3 covers 15 residues. The CDR3 protein is CASSLARTGMNEQFF. The CDR3 DNA sequence: TGTGCCAGCAGCTTGGCCCGGACAGGTATGAATGAGCAGTTCTTC.

This sequence joins TRBV11-2 and TRBJ2-5; perhaps TRBD2 as D (5 bases). The length of the CDR3 is 14 residues. Germline CDR1 and CDR2: SGHAT and FQNNGV. The ends were cut back, 3 bases at V and 5 bases at J, with 13 bases in the middle. The CDR3 region has the DNA TGTGCCAGCAGCTTCTACGGGGTTCGGGAGACCCAGTACTTC. It encodes CASSFYGVRETQYF.

The V gene is TRBV2, the J gene TRBJ1-1, with 8 nucleotides matching TRBD1. Germline loops: CDR1 SNHLY, CDR2 FYNNEI. The CDR3 totals 16 residues. V lost 7 bases and J lost 5; bases outside the gene matches: 15. This CDR3 reads CASKEGQGAWGTEAFF. The DNA of the CDR3 is TGTGCCAGCAAAGAGGGGCAGGGGGCTTGGGGGACTGAAGCTTTCTTT.

This chain connects TRBV15 to TRBJ1-2; TRBD1 matches 9 bases. This CDR3 contains 15 residues. Germline V lookup: CDR1 LNHNV, CDR2 YYDKDF (reference sequence). V lost 0 bases to trimming and J lost 6 bases; unmatched junction nucleotides: 5. The CDR3 nucleotides are TGTGCCACCAGCAGAGAACAGGGGGCTTGGAATGGCTACACCTTC. It encodes CATSREQGAWNGYTF.

The chain employs TRBV28 and TRBJ2-1; the match to TRBD2 covers 10 bases. V shed 6 bases and J 9 bases; nucleotides not matched to a gene: 14. This CDR3 comprises 16 residues. Germline CDR1 MDHEN, CDR2 SYDVKM. The DNA of the CDR3 is TGTGCCAGCAGCCCTATTAAAGCGGGGGGGCGGTCTGAGCAGTTCTTC. Its translation is CASSPIKAGGRSEQFF.

This chain links TRBV6-1 with TRBJ2-3; 11 bases are shared with TRBD1. This CDR3 comprises 18 residues. V gave up 3 bases and J gave up 3 bases; unmatched junction bases: 11. CDR1 is MNHNS, CDR2 SASEGT, per germline. CDR3 sequence: CASSESTGTGGSTDTQYF. The CDR3 DNA is TGTGCCAGCAGTGAGTCTACCGGGACAGGGGGTTCAACAGATACGCAGTATTTT.